A selection of T cell receptor beta chains follows, all from one sample in a study of blood T cell repertoires in COVID-19. Repertoires were generated with immunoSEQ multiplex PCR, while TCRdb's copy carries only in-frame clones and drops some. The sample shows more than 110,000 clones, about four fifths of them seen only once. Sequenced input: peripheral blood. The receptors were sampled from a man aged 80 or over with acute or convalescent COVID-19. The CDR3 runs from the conserved cysteine through the conserved F or W. The D gene is left open where the match is weak. Size is stated for part of the rows, as once, few or many counts, or as a class when the clone is expanded.

clone_size: few
j_call: TRBJ2-3
d_call: -
v_call: TRBV10-3
cdr3_aa: CAIGSSWGGSTDTQYF
cdr3_nt: TGTGCCATCGGGTCAAGCTGGGGCGGCAGCACAGATACGCAGTATTTT

clone_size: -
j_call: TRBJ2-3
d_call: TRBD1
v_call: TRBV5-6
cdr3_aa: CASSLYRGQTDTQYF
cdr3_nt: TGTGCCAGCAGCTTGTATAGGGGGCAGACAGATACGCAGTATTTT

clone_size: many
j_call: TRBJ2-1
d_call: TRBD1
v_call: TRBV14
cdr3_aa: CASSQAGQGYNEQFF
cdr3_nt: TGTGCCAGCAGCCAGGCGGGACAGGGGTACAATGAGCAGTTCTTC

clone_size: -
j_call: TRBJ1-2
d_call: -
v_call: TRBV4-2
cdr3_aa: CASSRARGDYGYTF
cdr3_nt: TGTGCCAGCAGCCGGGCCCGGGGGGACTATGGCTACACCTTC

clone_size: -
j_call: TRBJ2-1
d_call: TRBD1
v_call: TRBV6-2/TRBV6-3
cdr3_aa: CASSWDRAANEQFF
cdr3_nt: TGTGCCAGCAGTTGGGACAGGGCTGCCAATGAGCAGTTCTTC

clone_size: -
j_call: TRBJ1-5
d_call: -
v_call: TRBV12-5
cdr3_aa: CASGTLRDKYSNQPQHF
cdr3_nt: TGTGCTAGTGGTACTCTCCGGGACAAATATAGCAATCAGCCCCAGCATTTT

clone_size: -
j_call: TRBJ1-2
d_call: -
v_call: TRBV2
cdr3_aa: CASTPALAYGYTF
cdr3_nt: TGTGCCAGCACCCCAGCGCTTGCCTATGGCTACACCTTC

clone_size: -
j_call: TRBJ2-3
d_call: TRBD2
v_call: TRBV6-4
cdr3_aa: CASSDSTASGGSSTDTQYF
cdr3_nt: TGTGCCAGCAGTGACTCGACGGCTAGCGGGGGAAGTAGCACAGATACGCAGTATTTT

clone_size: many
j_call: TRBJ1-6
d_call: TRBD1
v_call: TRBV7-8
cdr3_aa: CASSLAPGQGSSPLHF
cdr3_nt: TGTGCCAGCAGCTTAGCTCCCGGACAGGGGAGTTCACCCCTCCACTTT

clone_size: -
j_call: TRBJ1-2
d_call: -
v_call: TRBV19
cdr3_aa: CASSIRPQGLEGYTF
cdr3_nt: TGTGCCAGTAGTATCCGGCCACAGGGCTTAGAGGGCTACACCTTC

clone_size: -
j_call: TRBJ1-2
d_call: -
v_call: TRBV28
cdr3_aa: CASSARPRGKNGYTF
cdr3_nt: TGTGCCAGCAGTGCACGCCCCCGGGGAAAGAATGGCTACACCTTC

clone_size: once
j_call: TRBJ1-5
d_call: TRBD1
v_call: TRBV28
cdr3_aa: CAAVPGTGRGQPQHF
cdr3_nt: TGTGCCGCTGTGCCCGGGACAGGGAGAGGACAGCCCCAGCATTTT

clone_size: -
j_call: TRBJ1-1
d_call: TRBD1
v_call: TRBV28
cdr3_aa: CASSSPGQGRPGEAFF
cdr3_nt: TGTGCCAGCAGTTCGCCGGGACAGGGGCGGCCGGGGGAAGCTTTCTTT

clone_size: -
j_call: TRBJ2-1
d_call: TRBD1
v_call: TRBV19
cdr3_aa: CASRRYTPGGGEQFF
cdr3_nt: TGTGCCAGTCGGAGGTATACCCCAGGGGGCGGTGAGCAGTTCTTC

clone_size: -
j_call: TRBJ2-7
d_call: TRBD1
v_call: TRBV18
cdr3_aa: CASSPRQGSSYEQYF
cdr3_nt: TGTGCCAGCTCACCTAGACAGGGTAGCTCCTACGAGCAGTACTTC

clone_size: -
j_call: TRBJ1-4
d_call: -
v_call: TRBV11-2
cdr3_aa: CASSLRGIATNEKLFF
cdr3_nt: TGTGCCAGCAGCTTAAGAGGAATTGCAACTAATGAAAAACTGTTTTTT

clone_size: -
j_call: TRBJ2-3
d_call: TRBD1
v_call: TRBV24-1
cdr3_aa: CATSDPSGTGETDTQYF
cdr3_nt: TGTGCCACCAGTGATCCCTCCGGGACAGGGGAAACAGATACGCAGTATTTT

clone_size: -
j_call: TRBJ2-5
d_call: -
v_call: TRBV7-6
cdr3_aa: CASSLRWRGTQETQYF
cdr3_nt: TGTGCCAGCAGCTTAAGGTGGCGGGGCACCCAAGAGACCCAGTACTTC

clone_size: -
j_call: TRBJ1-6
d_call: TRBD1
v_call: TRBV6-1
cdr3_aa: CASSARQRQGFDPLGTALHF
cdr3_nt: TGTGCCAGCAGTGCCCGACAAAGACAGGGGTTCGATCCGCTGGGGACGGCCCTCCACTTT